The TCR beta chain under discussion was sequenced for a study of OX40 agonist ivuxolimab in advanced cancers. Whole-study context: With ivuxolimab, an agonistic anti-OX40 (CD134) antibody, patients were treated. Enrollees could have had prior anti-PD-1, anti-PD-L1 or anti-CTLA-4 therapy, which 30% to 50% had received. Each dose-escalation patient presented with hepatocellular carcinoma, melanoma, renal cell or head and neck cancer.

No patient had autoimmune disease or received systemic immunosuppression. The ends were cut back, 0 bases at V and 0 bases at J, with 15 bases in the middle. The CDR3 is made up of 17 amino acids. The germline CDR1 and CDR2 sequences are SGHNT and YYREEE (reference sequence). Profiled with immunoSEQ multiplex PCR; TCRdb holds only in-frame clones, not every one. The table has fewer than 20,000 clones, roughly 78% seen once. The chain uses TRBV5-4 and TRBJ1-1; TRBD1 is a possible D gene (6 bases). This sample comprised CD4+ or CD8+ T cells sorted from blood, obtained in a trial of the OX40 agonist ivuxolimab. This clonotype was obtained from an adult with an advanced solid tumor such as melanoma, head and neck, liver or kidney cancer. CDR3 region: CASSLAPGVFMNTEAFF. DNA for the CDR3: TGTGCCAGCAGCTTGGCCCCAGGGGTCTTCATGAACACTGAAGCTTTCTTT.